This TCR beta chain was retrieved from a study of Graves' ophthalmopathy and Graves' hyperthyroidism. Comment on this clonotype: Its specificity is unknown.

Germline V lookup: CDR1 SNHLY, CDR2 FYNNEI. The CDR3 is 14 residues long. Trimming pared 4 bases from V and 0 bases from J, leaving 10 bases between. CAS ≥3, NOSPECS ≥4, moderate-to-severe activity and duration under 3 months marked donors with ophthalmopathy. Patients were diagnosed from clinical symptoms, serum thyroxine, TRAb, thyroid ultrasound and orbital computed tomography. Points from the study as a whole: The model achieved under 71% sensitivity and under 75% specificity for ophthalmopathy progression.

Amplification from RNA transcripts yielded the TCR beta CDR3 regions. Second-round multiplex PCR came after a first-round RT-PCR that employed HTBI primers. TCRdb independently ran MiXCR on the multiplex PCR reads; one entry per CDR3 protein. The sample carries 650,000 to 900,000 distinct CDR3 sequences, roughly 40% recorded once. Sequenced sample: peripheral blood. This clonotype was obtained from an adult man with Graves' ophthalmopathy. V usage is TRBV2 and J usage is TRBJ2-7, with D uncertain. CDR3 region: CASSVGLSSYEQYF. The DNA of the CDR3 is TGTGCCAGCAGTGTTGGGCTTAGCTCCTACGAGCAGTACTTC.